The present T cell receptor beta chain was sequenced within a study of regulatory T cells in long-lasting Graves disease. Regarding time point: newly diagnosed GD, antithyroid drugs for less than 3 months. Making the TCR library involved RNA that had been extracted from PBMCs. The authors built TCR beta libraries using iRepertoire HTBI primers and Arm-PCR of CDR3 regions. TCRdb reanalysed the multiplex PCR reads using MiXCR and keeps one entry per CDR3 protein. The sample records under 250,000 distinct CDR3 sequences, around 20% being singletons. This clonotype has at least ten counts. The CDR3 runs to 16 residues. Germline V gene lookup returns CDR1 PRHDT and CDR2 FYEKMQ (reference sequence). Deletions cut 0 bases from V and 4 bases from J, with 16 bases between. This same sample was also part of a study on T cells in Graves' hyperthyroidism and ophthalmopathy. As that report states: Carried out on the TCR CDR3, a first-round RT-PCR used the HTBI primer set.

Sequenced here: peripheral blood mononuclear cells (PBMCs), sampled at new diagnosis, from a patient treated with antithyroid drugs. The chain has TRBV13 and TRBJ2-7, with D possibly TRBD2 on 6 matching bases. The sequence came from a woman aged 25-40 years with Graves disease. The CDR3 protein is CASSLGGTRSPYEQYF. The DNA of the CDR3 is TGTGCCAGCAGCTTAGGCGGGACTCGCTCCCCTTACGAGCAGTACTTC.